This T cell receptor beta chain derives from a study of blood T cell repertoires in COVID-19. Turning to the study itself: The study drew acute and convalescent COVID-19 samples from the United States, Italy and Spain. Nucleic acid was either cDNA or gDNA, and it came from T cells, B-cell-depleted T cells, or PBMCs.

The authors' processing: Nucleated cell number was recorded as an estimate derived from reference gene primer amplification. The table came from immunoSEQ multiplex PCR; TCRdb's copy has only in-frame clones and leaves some out. V and J calls and clone size come straight from that table; D and trimming were deduced from the DNA. The sample consists of 150,000 to 200,000 clones, nearly 90% of them appearing once. The J segment lost 3 bases and the V segment lost 0 bases, leaving 7 bases of the junction unmatched. The germline V gene encodes CDR1 LGHNA and CDR2 YNFKEQ. The CDR3 covers 17 residues. Sequenced material: peripheral blood. The sequence came from a man aged 18-30 years who had recovered from COVID-19. This rearrangement joins TRBV4-2 to TRBJ2-2; TRBD2 matches at 7 bases. The CDR3 loop reads CASSQETGGGHTGELFF. Here the CDR3 DNA reads TGTGCCAGCAGCCAAGAGACGGGGGGAGGTCACACCGGGGAGCTGTTTTTT.